The 22 T cell receptor beta chains below were found in one sample sequenced in a study of OX40 agonist ivuxolimab in advanced cancers. The table came from immunoSEQ multiplex PCR; TCRdb's copy has only in-frame clones and leaves some out. The sample consists of tens of thousands of clones, around nine tenths of them appearing once. Material: CD4+ or CD8+ T cells sorted from blood, obtained in a trial of the OX40 agonist ivuxolimab. These TCRs come from an adult with an advanced solid tumor such as melanoma, head and neck, liver or kidney cancer.

This chain connects TRBV10-1 to TRBJ2-7; 7 bases are a match to TRBD2. V lost 4 bases to trimming and J lost 0 bases; unmatched junction nucleotides: 6. Germline V CDR1 and CDR2: WNHNN, SYGVQD (reference sequence). CDR3 length: 15 residues. DNA of the CDR3: TGCGCCAGCAGTGGTGGACCTAGCGGCTCCTACGAGCAGTACTTC. It codes for CASSGGPSGSYEQYF.

This chain links TRBV19 with TRBJ2-1; 11 bases are a match to TRBD2. This CDR3 is 15 amino acids long. Germline lookup yields CDR1 LNHDA and CDR2 SQIVND (reference sequence). Unmatched junction bases numbered 11, after V lost 4 bases and J lost 12 bases. The CDR3 nucleotides read TGTGCCAGTAGTACTACTAGCGGGAGAGTAGATGGGCAGTTCTTC. This sequence encodes CASSTTSGRVDGQFF.

This chain connects TRBV21-1 to TRBJ2-7. TRBV21-1 is tagged as a pseudogene. The CDR3 has 13 residues. CDR3 DNA: TGTGCCAGCAGCAACAAGTCCTTGGGGGAGCAGTACTTC. Its protein is CASSNKSLGEQYF.

This rearrangement joins TRBV28 to TRBJ1-2; 9 bases align to TRBD1. J was trimmed by 3 bases and V by 5 bases; bases with no gene match: 4. Germline V gene lookup returns CDR1 MDHEN and CDR2 SYDVKM. This CDR3 contains 14 residues. CDR3 protein: CASSTGGADYGYTF. In DNA form, the CDR3 reads TGTGCCAGCAGTACAGGGGGCGCTGACTATGGCTACACCTTC.

The chain carries TRBV30 and TRBJ2-6, with a possible D match to TRBD1 (6 bases). Trimming took 2 bases from V and 4 from J, leaving 15 bases between them. In germline, CDR1 is GTSNPN, CDR2 SVGIG (reference sequence). The CDR3 is 16 residues long. The CDR3 sequence is CAWSINRVTGANVLTF. The CDR3 region has the DNA TGTGCCTGGAGTATAAACAGGGTAACCGGGGCCAACGTCCTGACTTTC.

The rearrangement links TRBV6-4 to TRBJ2-1; no definite D call. V lost 0 bases to trimming and J lost 13 bases, with 13 bases between them. The CDR3 covers 13 residues. Germline-derived CDR1 and CDR2 are MRHNA and SNTAGT. The CDR3 DNA reads TGTGCCAGCAGTGACTCGTTGACCGCGTTTCAGTTCTTC. Protein sequence: CASSDSLTAFQFF.

V gene TRBV18 combines with J gene TRBJ2-7, with D perhaps assigned TRBD1 or TRBD2 (5 bases each). CDR3 size: 15 residues. V was clipped by 4 bases and J by 2 bases, with 15 bases between them. The germline gives CDR1 KGHSH, CDR2 LQKENI. CDR3 in amino acids: CASSRNTGPAYEQYF. The CDR3 nucleotides are TGTGCCAGCTCACGGAACACGGGACCAGCCTACGAGCAGTACTTC.

V is TRBV6-5 and J is TRBJ2-1; D remains unclear. CDR1 is MNHEY and CDR2 is SVGAGI in the germline V gene. V was trimmed by 0 bases and J by 8 bases, leaving 2 bases between them. The CDR3 length is 11 residues. As DNA, the CDR3 is TGTGCCAGCAGTTACTCCCATGAGCAGTTCTTC. Protein product: CASSYSHEQFF.

The chain uses TRBV10-3 and TRBJ2-7; the D gene is possibly TRBD2 (5 bases). Per the germline V gene, CDR1 is ENHRY and CDR2 is SYGVKD. Trimming stripped 10 bases from V and 2 bases from J, with 12 bases between. CDR3 length: 12 residues. DNA of the CDR3: TGTGCCACAGCGGCCGATACCTACGAGCAGTACTTC. Residues: CATAADTYEQYF.

The J gene is TRBJ2-1, the V gene TRBV7-2, with TRBD2 identical over 9 bases. Germline-derived CDR1 and CDR2 are SGHTA and FQGNSA. The CDR3 contains 16 residues. V dropped 6 bases and J dropped 1; count of bases not matched to a gene: 7. The DNA of the CDR3 is TGTGCCAGCAGACCCCGACTAGCGGCATCCTACAATGAGCAGTTCTTC. Translation: CASRPRLAASYNEQFF.

This chain uses TRBV27 with TRBJ2-7; 8 bases match TRBD2. The J segment lost 6 bases and the V segment lost 6 bases, leaving 16 bases of the junction unmatched. The CDR3 runs to 16 residues. CDR1 is MNHEY, CDR2 SMNVEV, per germline (reference sequence). This chain's CDR3 is CASSPTGLAGISEQYF. CDR3 sequence (DNA): TGTGCCAGCAGCCCTACCGGACTAGCCGGGATAAGCGAGCAGTACTTC.

This chain joins TRBV2 and TRBJ1-2, with 9 bases fitting TRBD1. J lost 7 bases, V lost 7 bases, and 4 bases had no gene match. CDR1 and CDR2 (germline): SNHLY, FYNNEI. The CDR3 contains 12 residues. The CDR3 DNA sequence: TGTGCCAGCACCGGACAGGGGCCTGGCTACACCTTC. Amino acids: CASTGQGPGYTF.

The V and J genes are TRBV11-1 and TRBJ2-1; D might be TRBD2 (6 bases). Trimming shortened V by 4 bases and J by 9 bases, and 28 bases separated the two germline ends. CDR1 and CDR2 from the germline V gene are SGHAT and FQDESV (reference sequence). The CDR3 totals 18 residues. CDR3 residues: CASSSTGWGLRSMGEQFF. CDR3 DNA: TGTGCCAGCAGCTCCACCGGATGGGGACTCCGGTCGATGGGTGAGCAGTTCTTC.

The chain has TRBV25-1 and TRBJ2-5; 10 bases fit TRBD1. The CDR3 has 13 residues. CDR1 is MGHDK and CDR2 is SYGVNS in the germline V gene. J gave up 7 bases and V 5 bases, and 4 bases lay outside the gene matches. The chain's CDR3 is CASSNRDRGTQYF. The CDR3 DNA follows: TGTGCCAGCAGTAACCGGGACAGGGGGACCCAGTACTTC.

The chain combines TRBV28 with TRBJ2-2; D possibly corresponds to TRBD2 (7 bases). Between the trimmed V and J ends, which lost 3 bases and 2 bases, there was a span of 13 bases. The CDR3 extends over 16 amino acids. Germline CDR1 and CDR2: MDHEN and SYDVKM. The DNA for the CDR3 is TGTGCCAGCAGTTTGGGGGGGCGAGCCAACACCGGGGAGCTGTTTTTT. Its protein is CASSLGGRANTGELFF.

V usage is TRBV7-9 and J usage is TRBJ2-1; D is perhaps TRBD1 (6 bases). CDR1 and CDR2 (germline): SEHNR, FQNEAQ (reference sequence). This CDR3 has 13 amino acids. V lost 5 bases and J 10 bases, leaving 15 bases between the germline ends. Here the CDR3 reads CASSGNREGEQFF. The CDR3 nucleotides are TGTGCCAGCAGCGGGAACAGGGAAGGGGAGCAGTTCTTC.

The rearrangement joins TRBV25-1 to TRBJ2-2; D gene ambiguous. The V end was cut by 3 bases, the J end by 6 bases, with 8 bases between. The CDR3 runs 13 residues. Germline CDR1 and CDR2: MGHDK and SYGVNS. The CDR3 sequence: CASSDFGSGELFF. Written as DNA, the CDR3 is TGTGCCAGCAGTGATTTTGGTTCCGGGGAGCTGTTTTTT.

This rearrangement joins TRBV7-9 to TRBJ1-1; no reliable D call. With 2 bases removed from V and 1 base from J, the gap between germline ends came to 8 bases. Germline V gives CDR1 SEHNR, CDR2 FQNEAQ (reference sequence). The CDR3 runs 14 residues. The CDR3 is CASSLRSQNTEAFF. In DNA, the CDR3 is TGTGCCAGCAGCTTACGGTCCCAGAACACTGAAGCTTTCTTT.

This clone came up a few times. The chain employs TRBV23-1 and TRBJ2-5; TRBD1 might be the D (5 bases). TRBV23-1 is reported as an ORF; its role is uncertain. This CDR3 comprises 17 residues. Trimming left V 0 bases short and J 4 bases short, with 18 bases between. DNA for the CDR3: TGCGCCAGCAGTCAATCGGACCTTTACAGGAATCTAGAGACCCAGTACTTC. Translated, it gives CASSQSDLYRNLETQYF.

The chain links TRBV5-1 to TRBJ2-7; D remains ambiguous. The V end lost 0 bases, the J end lost 2 bases, and 0 bases lay between the germline ends. The CDR3 runs to 11 residues. Looked up from germline, CDR1 is SGHRS and CDR2 is YFSETQ. CDR3 loop: CASSLAYEQYF. Here the CDR3 DNA reads TGCGCCAGCAGCTTGGCCTACGAGCAGTACTTC.

This clone was seen only a few times. The V gene is TRBV28, the J gene TRBJ1-5; D possibly corresponds to TRBD1 (5 bases). Per the germline V gene, CDR1 is MDHEN and CDR2 is SYDVKM. The CDR3 totals 15 residues. V lost 3 bases and J lost 3, with 12 bases in between. This CDR3 is CASSLRQGFNQPQHF. For the CDR3, the DNA is TGTGCCAGCAGTTTGCGGCAGGGCTTCAATCAGCCCCAGCATTTT.

The chain joins TRBV4-1 to TRBJ1-3; D is perhaps TRBD1 (5 bases). The V and J ends lost 1 base and 0 bases respectively, with 7 bases between them. CDR3 length equals 15 residues. Germline-derived CDR1 and CDR2 are MGHRA and YSYEKL. DNA for the CDR3: TGCGCCAGCAGCCAAGGGGGGGTCTCTGGAAACACCATATATTTT. This translates into CASSQGGVSGNTIYF.